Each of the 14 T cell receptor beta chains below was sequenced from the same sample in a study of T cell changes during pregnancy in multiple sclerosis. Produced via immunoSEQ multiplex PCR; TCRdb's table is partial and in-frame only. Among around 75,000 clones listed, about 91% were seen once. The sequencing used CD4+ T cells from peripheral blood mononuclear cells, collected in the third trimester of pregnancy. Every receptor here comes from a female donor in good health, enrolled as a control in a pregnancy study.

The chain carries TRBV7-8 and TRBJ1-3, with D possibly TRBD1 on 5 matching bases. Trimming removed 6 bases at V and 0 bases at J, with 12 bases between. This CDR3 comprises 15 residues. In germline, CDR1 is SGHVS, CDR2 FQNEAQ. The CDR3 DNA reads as TGTGCCAGCAGGCGAACAGGAAACTCTGGAAACACCATATATTTT. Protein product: CASRRTGNSGNTIYF.

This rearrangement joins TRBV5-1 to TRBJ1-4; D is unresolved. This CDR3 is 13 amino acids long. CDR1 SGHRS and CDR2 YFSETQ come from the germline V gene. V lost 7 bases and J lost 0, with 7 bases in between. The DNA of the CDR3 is TGCGCCAGCCGGGAGCCAACTAATGAAAAACTGTTTTTT. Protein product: CASREPTNEKLFF. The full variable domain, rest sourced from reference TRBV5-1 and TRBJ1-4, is KAGVTQTPRYLIKTRGQQVTLSCSPISGHRSVSWYQQTPGQGLQFLFEYFSETQRNKGNFPGRFSGRQFSNSRSEMNVSTLELGDSALYLCASREPTNEKLFFGSGTQLSVL.

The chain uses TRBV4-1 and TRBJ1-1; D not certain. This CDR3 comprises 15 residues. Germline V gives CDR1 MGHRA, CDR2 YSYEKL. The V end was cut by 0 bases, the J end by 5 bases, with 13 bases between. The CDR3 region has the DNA TGCGCCAGCAGCCAAGACTTAAGGCAGACTACTGAAGCTTTCTTT. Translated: CASSQDLRQTTEAFF.

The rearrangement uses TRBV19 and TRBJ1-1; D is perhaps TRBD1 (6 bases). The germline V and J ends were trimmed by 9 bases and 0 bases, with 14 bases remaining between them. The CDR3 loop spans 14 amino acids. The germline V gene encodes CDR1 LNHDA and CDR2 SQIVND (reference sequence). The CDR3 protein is CASYGGALNTEAFF. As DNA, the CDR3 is TGTGCCAGCTACGGGGGGGCCTTGAACACTGAAGCTTTCTTT.

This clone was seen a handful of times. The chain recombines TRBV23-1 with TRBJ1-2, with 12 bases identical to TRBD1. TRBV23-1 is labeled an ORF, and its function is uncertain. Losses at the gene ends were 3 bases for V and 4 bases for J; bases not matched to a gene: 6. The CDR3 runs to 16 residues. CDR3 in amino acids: CASSQGTGGDGYGYTF. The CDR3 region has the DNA TGCGCCAGCAGTCAGGGGACAGGGGGCGACGGCTATGGCTACACCTTC.

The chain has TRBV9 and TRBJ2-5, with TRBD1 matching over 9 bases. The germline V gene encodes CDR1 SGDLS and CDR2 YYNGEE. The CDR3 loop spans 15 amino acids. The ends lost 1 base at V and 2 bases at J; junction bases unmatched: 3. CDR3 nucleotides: TGTGCCAGCAGCGTAAGACAGGGGGAACAAGAGACCCAGTACTTC. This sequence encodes CASSVRQGEQETQYF.

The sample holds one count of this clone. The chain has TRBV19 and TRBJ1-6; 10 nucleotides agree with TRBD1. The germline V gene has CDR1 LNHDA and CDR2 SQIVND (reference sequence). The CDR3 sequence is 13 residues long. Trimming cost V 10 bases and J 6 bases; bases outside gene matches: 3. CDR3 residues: CATRDRGNSPLHF. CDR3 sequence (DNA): TGTGCCACTCGGGACAGGGGTAATTCACCCCTCCACTTT.

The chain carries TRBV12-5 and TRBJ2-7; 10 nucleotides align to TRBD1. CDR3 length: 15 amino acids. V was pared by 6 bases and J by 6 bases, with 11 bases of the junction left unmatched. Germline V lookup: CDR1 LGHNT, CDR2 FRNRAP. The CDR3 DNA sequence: TGTGCTAGTGGCTCGTGGGACAGGGGTTTTGGCGAGCAGTACTTC. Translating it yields CASGSWDRGFGEQYF.

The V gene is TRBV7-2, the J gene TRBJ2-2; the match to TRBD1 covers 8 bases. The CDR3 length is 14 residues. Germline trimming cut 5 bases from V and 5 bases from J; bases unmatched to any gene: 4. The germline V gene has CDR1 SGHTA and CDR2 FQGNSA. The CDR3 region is CASSPDRVTGELFF. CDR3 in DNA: TGTGCCAGCAGCCCGGACAGGGTGACCGGGGAGCTGTTTTTT.

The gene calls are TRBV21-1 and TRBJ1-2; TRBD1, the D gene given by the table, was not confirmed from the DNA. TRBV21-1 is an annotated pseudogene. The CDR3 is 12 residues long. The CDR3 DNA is TGTGCCAGCATTGACAGTACCTATGGCTACACCTTC. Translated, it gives CASIDSTYGYTF.

CDR3 loop: CAWSPDRGYGYTF. The DNA of the CDR3 is TGTGCCTGGAGTCCTGACAGGGGCTATGGCTACACCTTC. This rearrangement joins TRBV30 to TRBJ1-2; 8 bases are shared with TRBD1. The CDR3 runs 13 residues. The germline CDR1 and CDR2 sequences are GTSNPN and SVGIG (reference sequence). J gave up 4 bases and V 2 bases, and 3 bases lay outside the gene matches.

DNA of the CDR3: TGCGCCAGCAGCCAAGAAGAGGGCACTGAAGCTTTCTTT. As protein: CASSQEEGTEAFF. V usage is TRBV4-3 and J usage is TRBJ1-1; D gene unclear. This CDR3 has 13 residues. V lost 0 bases, J lost 4 bases, and 6 bases lay in between. Germline values: CDR1 LGHNA, CDR2 YSLEER.

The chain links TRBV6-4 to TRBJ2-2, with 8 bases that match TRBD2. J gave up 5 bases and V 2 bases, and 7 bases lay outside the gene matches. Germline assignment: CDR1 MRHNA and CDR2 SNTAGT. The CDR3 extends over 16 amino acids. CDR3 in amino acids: CASSDGAGAGTGELFF. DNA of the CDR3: TGTGCCAGCAGTGACGGAGCGGGGGCCGGAACCGGGGAGCTGTTTTTT.

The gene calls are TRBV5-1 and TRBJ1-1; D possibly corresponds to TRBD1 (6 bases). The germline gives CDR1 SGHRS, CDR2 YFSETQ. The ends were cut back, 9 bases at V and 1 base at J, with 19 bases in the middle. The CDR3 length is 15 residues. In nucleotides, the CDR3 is TGCGCCATGCAGAGGGGGGGTCGGCAGAACACTGAAGCTTTCTTT. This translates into CAMQRGGRQNTEAFF.